Each of the 28 T cell receptor beta chains below was sequenced from the same sample in a study of blood T cell repertoires in COVID-19. The data were produced by immunoSEQ multiplex PCR, yet TCRdb's version contains in-frame clones alone and is incomplete. The table lists about 310,000 clones, over 75% of them singletons. Sequencing was performed on PBMCs or T cells enriched from blood (not recorded which). These receptors all come from a woman in her forties who had recovered from COVID-19.

The V and J genes are TRBV4-2 and TRBJ2-3; TRBD1 matches 9 bases. The CDR3 loop spans 14 amino acids. J was trimmed by 5 bases and V by 1 base; bases with no gene match: 1. The germline CDR1 and CDR2 sequences are LGHNA and YNFKEQ. The CDR3 loop is CASSQAGQGDTQYF. Written as DNA, the CDR3 is TGTGCCAGCAGCCAAGCGGGACAGGGAGATACGCAGTATTTT.

The rearrangement uses TRBV5-1 and TRBJ2-3; 10 bases align to TRBD2. The length of the CDR3 is 15 residues. The germline CDR1 and CDR2 sequences are SGHRS and YFSETQ. V lost 4 bases, J lost 0 bases, and 2 bases stayed unmatched. The CDR3 is CASSTSGASTDTQYF. The CDR3 DNA reads as TGCGCCAGCAGCACTAGCGGGGCTAGCACAGATACGCAGTATTTT.

The V call is TRBV9, the J call TRBJ2-3; D perhaps matches TRBD2 (6 bases). CDR3 length: 16 residues. The ends were cut back, 4 bases at V and 1 base at J, with 16 bases in the middle. Germline V lookup: CDR1 SGDLS, CDR2 YYNGEE. CDR3 sequence (DNA): TGTGCCAGCAGCACCAGACTAGACCCCCGCACAGATACGCAGTATTTT. It yields the protein CASSTRLDPRTDTQYF.

About this clone itself: Other DNA sequences in this sample translate to the same CDR3. The V and J genes are TRBV28 and TRBJ1-5; 11 bases agree with TRBD1. The germline gives CDR1 MDHEN, CDR2 SYDVKM. The CDR3 is 15 amino acids. Germline trimming cut 1 base from V and 5 bases from J; bases unmatched to any gene: 1. CDR3 nucleotide sequence: TGTGCCAGCAGTTTATTGGGACAGGGGGATCAGCCCCAGCATTTT. Protein: CASSLLGQGDQPQHF.

The chain combines TRBV7-3 with TRBJ1-1; D remains unclear. Trimming stripped 3 bases from V and 0 bases from J, with 8 bases between. This CDR3 region has 14 residues. Germline V gene lookup returns CDR1 SGHTA and CDR2 FQGTGA. CDR3 nucleotides: TGTGCCAGCAGCTTGAGGGCCATGAACACTGAAGCTTTCTTT. Its protein product is CASSLRAMNTEAFF.

The V gene is TRBV7-9, the J gene TRBJ2-7; TRBD1 matches 7 bases. This CDR3 region has 15 residues. The trim removed 6 bases at V and 1 base at J, leaving 9 bases unmatched. Per germline, CDR1 SEHNR and CDR2 FQNEAQ (reference sequence). CDR3 sequence (DNA): TGTGCCAGCAGTCCGATAAGGGGACAGTCCTACGAGCAGTACTTC. It translates to CASSPIRGQSYEQYF.

The chain has TRBV7-4 and TRBJ2-7; 7 positions match TRBD1. The V gene end was trimmed by 2 bases and the J gene end by 0 bases; junction bases not matched to a gene: 10. Per the germline V gene, CDR1 is SGHVT and CDR2 is SQSDAQ. This CDR3 has 17 residues. The CDR3 region is CASSLPTGVAASYEQYF. The CDR3 nucleotides read TGTGCCAGCAGCTTACCAACAGGGGTTGCGGCCTCCTACGAGCAGTACTTC.

The chain is built from TRBV2 and TRBJ1-1, with D possibly being TRBD1 (6 bases). The CDR3 is made up of 14 amino acids. Germline V gene sequence: CDR1 SNHLY, CDR2 FYNNEI. V was pared by 4 bases and J by 4 bases, with 13 bases between. The CDR3 here is CASSVTGSFTEAFF. Written as DNA, the CDR3 is TGTGCCAGCAGTGTAACAGGGTCCTTCACTGAAGCTTTCTTT.

The rearrangement joins TRBV5-1 to TRBJ2-7; D perhaps matches TRBD2 (5 bases). V was shortened by 1 base and J by 7 bases, with 18 bases between the two germline ends. CDR3 length: 15 amino acids. From germline, CDR1 is SGHRS and CDR2 YFSETQ. CDR3 residues: CASSLFEGDLREQYF. CDR3 coding DNA: TGCGCCAGCAGCTTGTTCGAGGGAGACCTACGAGAGCAGTACTTC.

The gene calls are TRBV7-9 and TRBJ2-7, with D perhaps TRBD2 (5 bases). V was shortened by 4 bases and J by 6 bases, with 16 bases between the two germline ends. The CDR3 has 14 amino acids. CDR1 is SEHNR and CDR2 is FQNEAQ in the germline V gene (reference sequence). The CDR3 region has the DNA TGTGCCAGCAGCTCCCCCGGGGAACCCAGCGAGCAGTACTTC. This sequence encodes CASSSPGEPSEQYF.

This clone has just a few counts. The chain uses TRBV18 and TRBJ1-5; D may be TRBD1 (5 bases). The CDR3 loop spans 14 amino acids. V dropped 2 bases and J dropped 6 bases, with 11 bases sitting between them. CDR1 and CDR2 (germline): KGHSH, LQKENI. The CDR3: CASSPGGVGQPQHF. The CDR3 coding sequence is TGTGCCAGCTCACCAGGGGGGGTAGGTCAGCCCCAGCATTTT.

J is TRBJ2-4 and V is TRBV19; 14 nucleotides match TRBD2. The germline V gene encodes CDR1 LNHDA and CDR2 SQIVND (reference sequence). With V trimmed by 6 bases and J by 6 bases, 7 bases remained unmatched. CDR3 length equals 16 residues. CDR3 loop: CASRGPGTSGGNIQYF. In DNA, the CDR3 is TGTGCCAGTAGAGGTCCCGGGACTAGCGGGGGAAACATTCAGTACTTC.

J is TRBJ1-5 and V is TRBV5-1; possible D gene TRBD1, 6 bases. From germline, CDR1 is SGHRS and CDR2 YFSETQ. The V end lost 3 bases, the J end lost 4 bases, and 8 bases lay between the germline ends. This CDR3 region has 13 residues. The CDR3 loop reads CASSWTANQPQHF. The CDR3 bases are TGCGCCAGCAGCTGGACAGCGAATCAGCCCCAGCATTTT.

This clone was found a few times. The CDR3 nucleotides are TGTGCCAGCAGCTTAGAAGGACTAGACCACGAGCAGTACTTC. This sequence encodes CASSLEGLDHEQYF. The V call is TRBV7-2, the J call TRBJ2-7, with 7 positions matching TRBD2. Losses at the gene ends were 1 base for V and 5 bases for J; bases not matched to a gene: 5. This CDR3 spans 14 amino acids. Germline assignment: CDR1 SGHTA and CDR2 FQGNSA.

The chain uses TRBV25-1 and TRBJ1-6; TRBD1 aligns across 7 bases. From germline, CDR1 is MGHDK and CDR2 SYGVNS. The junction had 8 bases not matched to a gene; V was cut back by 5 bases and J by 7 bases. The CDR3 is made up of 15 amino acids. CDR3 protein: CASSPPRQGNSPLHF. For the CDR3, the DNA is TGTGCCAGCAGTCCGCCCCGACAGGGAAATTCACCCCTCCACTTT.

This chain uses TRBV2 with TRBJ2-7; 11 positions agree with TRBD2. Per germline, CDR1 SNHLY and CDR2 FYNNEI. V was pared by 5 bases and J by 1 base, with 10 bases of the junction left unmatched. CDR3 length: 17 residues. CDR3 DNA sequence: TGTGCCAGCAGTCCTCCCGTGGCTAGCGGGAGGTCCTACGAGCAGTACTTC. This codes for CASSPPVASGRSYEQYF.

V and J are TRBV27 and TRBJ1-2; 7 nucleotides agree with TRBD1. The V gene end was trimmed by 3 bases and the J gene end by 8 bases; junction bases not matched to a gene: 6. Germline lookup yields CDR1 MNHEY and CDR2 SMNVEV (reference sequence). CDR3 length: 13 amino acids. The CDR3 region is CASSFDREEGYTF. In nucleotides, the CDR3 is TGTGCCAGCAGTTTCGACAGGGAAGAGGGCTACACCTTC.

The chain couples TRBV24-1 to TRBJ2-7, with 9 bases fitting TRBD1. The V gene end was trimmed by 6 bases and the J gene end by 3 bases; junction bases not matched to a gene: 8. The CDR3 is 15 residues long. The V gene's germline CDR1 is KGHDR and CDR2 SFDVKD. The CDR3 reads CATSTRGQGNYEQYF. Here the CDR3 DNA reads TGTGCCACCAGTACTAGGGGACAGGGAAACTACGAGCAGTACTTC.

The chain recombines TRBV19 with TRBJ2-1, with TRBD1 as a possible D gene (6 bases). The V end lost 3 bases, the J end lost 1 base, and 10 bases lay between the germline ends. CDR1 LNHDA and CDR2 SQIVND come from the germline V gene (reference sequence). The CDR3 spans 15 residues. The CDR3 region is CASSIGQGSYNEQFF. The CDR3 DNA is TGTGCCAGTAGTATCGGGCAGGGGTCCTACAATGAGCAGTTCTTC.

V gene TRBV12-1 combines with J gene TRBJ2-2; the table calls TRBD1, which could not be checked here. TRBV12-1 is assigned pseudogene status. The CDR3 is 14 amino acids. The CDR3, as DNA: TGTGCCAGCAGCTTAACAGGGTGGACCGGGGAGCTGTTTTTT. Residues: CASSLTGWTGELFF.

The CDR3 coding sequence is TGTGCCAGCACCCCGGTTACGCAGTATTTT. This codes for CASTPVTQYF. The chain is built from TRBV14 and TRBJ2-3; unclear D gene. There are 10 residues in the CDR3. V was cut by 7 bases and J by 8 bases, with 7 bases left in between. Per the germline V gene, CDR1 is SGHDN and CDR2 is FVKESK.

The chain employs TRBV24-1 and TRBJ2-1; D remains unclear. Germline CDR1 KGHDR, CDR2 SFDVKD. CDR3 length: 18 residues. V was pared by 1 base and J by 2 bases, with 17 bases between. The CDR3 loop is CATSDLGAPGTPYNEQFF. The CDR3 DNA reads TGTGCCACCAGTGATTTAGGAGCCCCGGGTACTCCCTACAATGAGCAGTTCTTC.

The chain joins TRBV9 to TRBJ2-2; possible D gene TRBD2, 5 bases. V was pared by 0 bases and J by 5 bases, with 8 bases between. The CDR3 covers 14 residues. CDR1 is SGDLS, CDR2 YYNGEE, per germline. The DNA for the CDR3 is TGTGCCAGCAGCGTAGGTCCGGGAACCGGGGAGCTGTTTTTT. This encodes CASSVGPGTGELFF.

The chain has TRBV5-4 and TRBJ2-7; tentative D call: TRBD1 (6 bases). V was pared by 5 bases and J by 2 bases, with 11 bases between. From germline, CDR1 is SGHNT and CDR2 YYREEE (reference sequence). The CDR3 length is 13 residues. In DNA form, the CDR3 reads TGTGCCAGCAGTTTGACAGGAGCCTACGAGCAGTACTTC. Translating it yields CASSLTGAYEQYF.

V and J are TRBV10-3 and TRBJ2-3, with 8 bases fitting TRBD1. The trim removed 11 bases at V and 4 bases at J, leaving 11 bases unmatched. CDR1 ENHRY and CDR2 SYGVKD come from the germline V gene. The CDR3 runs 14 residues. CDR3 in amino acids: CAAMTGVAADTQYF. CDR3 DNA sequence: TGTGCCGCCATGACAGGGGTAGCAGCAGATACGCAGTATTTT.

The chain couples TRBV19 to TRBJ2-7; a weak D match, TRBD1 (5 bases). The V and J ends lost 2 bases and 3 bases respectively, with 8 bases between them. CDR1 is LNHDA and CDR2 is SQIVND in the germline V gene (reference sequence). This CDR3 is 13 amino acids long. The CDR3 DNA reads as TGTGCCAGTAGTATATGGGGCGGCTACGAGCAGTACTTC. Encoded protein: CASSIWGGYEQYF.

The chain is built from TRBV18 and TRBJ1-3; 12 bases align to TRBD1. Germline lookup yields CDR1 KGHSH and CDR2 LQKENI. This CDR3 comprises 18 residues. After removal of 4 bases from V and 2 bases from J, the junction contained 9 bases not matched to a gene. The CDR3, as DNA: TGTGCCAGCTCACTTCGTCCGGGACAGGGGGCACCTGGAAACACCATATATTTT. Translation gives CASSLRPGQGAPGNTIYF.

This chain uses TRBV24-1 with TRBJ1-2; D may be TRBD1 (6 bases). The length of the CDR3 is 14 residues. Germline CDR1 reads KGHDR; CDR2 reads SFDVKD. The V and J ends lost 1 base and 5 bases respectively, with 10 bases between them. CDR3 coding DNA: TGTGCCACCAGTGATTTTAACAGGGTATATGGCTACACCTTC. Its translation: CATSDFNRVYGYTF.